The entry that follows covers one TCR beta chain sequence. The antigen is unknown. TCRdb keeps only in-frame clones here, not all; method: immunoSEQ multiplex PCR. The sample includes some 84,000 clones, approximately 90% of them seen just once. This sample was included in a study of T cell responses to AZD1222 COVID-19 vaccine. Study-wide results and limits: The reported proportion of spike-specific TCRs targeting unmutated variant regions was nearly half. Breadth and depth of Spike-specific TCRs rose after two AZD1222 doses. CD4 TCRs associated with vaccination spanned spike, dominating at 160-218 and 743-854.

This CDR3 has 13 amino acids. Trimming cost V 2 bases and J 7 bases, with 11 bases left between them. CDR1 and CDR2 from the germline V gene are MDHEN and SYDVKM. The receptor's source is an adult who received the AZD1222 COVID-19 vaccine. The material sequenced was peripheral blood, taken 28 days after the second AZD1222 dose. The chain couples TRBV28 to TRBJ2-5; D unclear. Here the CDR3 DNA reads TGTGCCAGCAGTTTACAACTCCTAGGGACCCAGTACTTC. As protein: CASSLQLLGTQYF.